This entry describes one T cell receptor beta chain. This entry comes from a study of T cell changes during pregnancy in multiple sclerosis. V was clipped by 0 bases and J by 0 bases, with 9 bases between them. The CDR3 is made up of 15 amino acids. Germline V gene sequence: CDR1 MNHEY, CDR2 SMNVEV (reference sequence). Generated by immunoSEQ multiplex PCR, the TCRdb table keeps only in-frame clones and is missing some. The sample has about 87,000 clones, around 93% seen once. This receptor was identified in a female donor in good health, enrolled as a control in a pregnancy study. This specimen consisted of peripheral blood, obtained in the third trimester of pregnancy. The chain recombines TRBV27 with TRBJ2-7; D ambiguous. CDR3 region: CASSLSGGSSYEQYF. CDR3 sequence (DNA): TGTGCCAGCAGTTTATCTGGCGGCAGCTCCTACGAGCAGTACTTC.